A single sample is the source of the 8 T cell receptor beta chains below, sequenced in a study of OX40 agonist ivuxolimab in advanced cancers. The table came from immunoSEQ multiplex PCR; TCRdb's copy has only in-frame clones and leaves some out. The sample has about 58,000 clones, 80% to 90% seen once. Sequencing was performed on CD4+ or CD8+ T cells sorted from blood, taken in a trial of the OX40 agonist ivuxolimab. The source of these receptors is an adult with an advanced solid tumor such as melanoma, head and neck, liver or kidney cancer.

CDR3 region: CASSRETGGTEAFF. DNA for the CDR3: TGTGCCAGCAGTCGTGAGACAGGGGGCACTGAAGCTTTCTTT. This rearrangement joins TRBV2 to TRBJ1-1, with 9 nucleotides matching TRBD1. The V segment lost 5 bases and the J segment 4 bases; nucleotides outside the gene matches: 5. Per germline, CDR1 SNHLY and CDR2 FYNNEI. There are 14 residues in the CDR3.

The chain has TRBV5-1 and TRBJ1-4; the match to TRBD1 covers 7 bases. V trimming: 4 bases; J trimming: 0 bases; junction bases outside the gene matches: 21. The CDR3 sequence is 21 residues long. Germline loops: CDR1 SGHRS, CDR2 YFSETQ. Written as DNA, the CDR3 is TGCGCCAGCAGCCTGGGTACTGGGACAGCTAGGCTAAGGGCAACTAATGAAAAACTGTTTTTT. Amino acid sequence: CASSLGTGTARLRATNEKLFF. The complete variable domain, with remaining parts taken from reference TRBV5-1 and TRBJ1-4, reads KAGVTQTPRYLIKTRGQQVTLSCSPISGHRSVSWYQQTPGQGLQFLFEYFSETQRNKGNFPGRFSGRQFSNSRSEMNVSTLELGDSALYLCASSLGTGTARLRATNEKLFFGSGTQLSVL.

This sequence joins TRBV4-2 and TRBJ2-7, with TRBD2 identical over 9 bases. Germline loops: CDR1 LGHNA, CDR2 YNFKEQ. The CDR3 has 15 amino acids. V was clipped by 4 bases and J by 4 bases; unmatched bases: 8. The CDR3 loop is CASSPALAGLYEQYV. The CDR3 DNA follows: TGTGCCAGCAGCCCGGCGCTAGCGGGATTGTACGAGCAGTACGTC.

The J gene is TRBJ2-7, the V gene TRBV7-2; 7 bases are a match to TRBD1. CDR1 is SGHTA and CDR2 is FQGNSA in the germline V gene. Trimming cost V 3 bases and J 2 bases; bases outside gene matches: 13. There are 17 residues in the CDR3. The CDR3 coding sequence is TGTGCCAGCAGCTTTCCGTTATTAAGGGACAGTACCTACGAGCAGTACTTC. Its translation is CASSFPLLRDSTYEQYF.

This clone is termed medium-sized (0.01 to 0.1%). V is TRBV19 and J is TRBJ1-1; TRBD1 aligns across 8 bases. The germline CDR1 and CDR2 sequences are LNHDA and SQIVND (reference sequence). The CDR3 loop spans 15 amino acids. Trimming took 3 bases from V and 3 from J; bases not matched to a gene: 6. The CDR3 region is CASSIRGTGDTEAFF. As DNA, the CDR3 is TGTGCCAGTAGTATCCGAGGGACAGGAGACACTGAAGCTTTCTTT.

V gene TRBV7-2 combines with J gene TRBJ2-7, with no clear D. Germline CDR1 SGHTA, CDR2 FQGNSA. The CDR3 contains 18 residues. V lost 1 base, J lost 6 bases, and 25 bases lay in between. CDR3 DNA sequence: TGTGCCAGCAGCTTAGTATGGGCTAGTGCCCTAGGCCGCGGCGAGCAGTACTTC. Protein sequence: CASSLVWASALGRGEQYF.

The V and J genes are TRBV29-1 and TRBJ2-5, with D unclear. The J call is uncertain, as TRBJ2-7 better fits the DNA end. The CDR3 sequence is 11 residues long. In germline, CDR1 is SQVTM, CDR2 ANQGSEA. The CDR3 DNA sequence: TGCAGCGTTGGGGAACAGTCCGAGCAGTACTTC. It specifies CSVGEQSEQYF.

This clone was observed a handful of times. The chain employs TRBV7-9 and TRBJ1-5; D is possibly TRBD1 (6 bases). The CDR3 is 14 residues long. V was clipped by 3 bases and J by 3 bases, with 9 bases between them. Germline V gives CDR1 SEHNR, CDR2 FQNEAQ (reference sequence). CDR3 bases: TGTGCCAGCAGCTTCGCAGGGGTCAATCAGCCCCAGCATTTT. This encodes CASSFAGVNQPQHF.